The present TCR beta chain was sequenced within a study of monozygotic twins with inflammatory bowel disease. Study results and limitations: Among patients, repertoires may have gained variability from differing immunosuppressive treatments. Compared with healthy twins, IBD patients shared fewer clonotypes with others, especially with disease activity.

To note about this clonotype: Its antigen is unknown.

TCRdb re-called the 5' RACE reads and shows each CDR3 protein once, DNA omitted. The table lists about 99,000 distinct CDR3 sequences. This CDR3 region has 15 residues. CDR1 and CDR2 from the germline V gene are MNHEY and SVGEGT. Whole blood that had not undergone T cell sorting provided the isolated total RNA. The chain combines TRBV6-2 or TRBV6-3 with TRBJ2-1; TCRdb lists TRBD2, though no DNA is available to test this call. The clonotype originates from a human donor with ulcerative colitis or Crohn's disease, or a healthy co-twin of an affected twin (not recorded which). Sequenced: blood. CDR3 protein: CASRISGGTYNEQFF.